These T cell receptor beta chains were read from a single sample in a study of CD8+CD57+ T cells in acquired aplastic anemia. TCRdb ran MiXCR on the reads and lists one entry per CDR3 protein. Among fewer than 200,000 distinct CDR3 sequences listed, roughly 48% were seen once. The source material was sorted CD4+, CD8+, or CD8+CD57+ T cells (not recorded which) from PBMCs. These receptors were collected from a human donor with aplastic anemia. The CDR3 runs from the conserved cysteine through the conserved F or W. Fields, in order: CDR3 protein, CDR3 DNA, D gene, clone size, V gene, J gene. The D gene is left open where the match is weak. The size of a clone is reported for some rows only, either as once, few or many, or as a class for expanded clones.

cdr3_aa: CATSRDRLNHEQYF
cdr3_nt: TGTGCCACCAGCAGAGACAGGCTAAACCACGAGCAGTACTTC
d_call: -
clone_size: -
v_call: TRBV15
j_call: TRBJ2-7

cdr3_aa: CASRRGGIGNTIYF
cdr3_nt: TGTGCCAGCCGGCGGGGGGGGATTGGAAACACCATATATTTT
d_call: -
clone_size: few
v_call: TRBV6-1
j_call: TRBJ1-3

cdr3_aa: CSARDPGTGGYEQYF
cdr3_nt: TGCAGTGCTAGAGATCCCGGGACAGGGGGCTACGAGCAGTACTTC
d_call: TRBD1
clone_size: -
v_call: TRBV20-1
j_call: TRBJ2-7

cdr3_aa: CSVPRTEETQYF
cdr3_nt: TGCAGTGTCCCAAGGACAGAAGAGACCCAGTACTTC
d_call: -
clone_size: many
v_call: TRBV20-1
j_call: TRBJ2-5

cdr3_aa: CASSLGDIAYGYTF
cdr3_nt: TGCGCCAGCAGCTTGGGGGACATCGCCTATGGCTACACCTTC
d_call: -
clone_size: many
v_call: TRBV5-1
j_call: TRBJ1-2

cdr3_aa: CASSLTGGQRYGYTF
cdr3_nt: TGTGCCAGCAGTTTAACGGGGGGGCAGCGCTATGGCTACACCTTC
d_call: -
clone_size: -
v_call: TRBV28
j_call: TRBJ1-2

cdr3_aa: CASSLNWAGNTIYF
cdr3_nt: TGTGCCAGCAGTTTAAATTGGGCTGGAAACACCATATATTTT
d_call: -
clone_size: -
v_call: TRBV27
j_call: TRBJ1-3

cdr3_aa: CASSFRTGAYEQYF
cdr3_nt: TGTGCCAGCAGCTTTAGGACAGGGGCCTACGAGCAGTACTTC
d_call: TRBD1
clone_size: -
v_call: TRBV7-9
j_call: TRBJ2-7

cdr3_aa: CASSIGSGGLNTGELFF
cdr3_nt: TGTGCCAGTAGTATCGGTAGCGGGGGCCTGAACACCGGGGAGCTGTTTTTT
d_call: TRBD2
clone_size: -
v_call: TRBV19
j_call: TRBJ2-2

cdr3_aa: CASSDRQINTEAFF
cdr3_nt: TGTGCCAGCAGTGACAGACAAATAAACACTGAAGCTTTCTTT
d_call: -
clone_size: once
v_call: TRBV2
j_call: TRBJ1-1

cdr3_aa: CASSDYRLAGGQDTQYF
cdr3_nt: TGTGCCAGCAGCGATTATCGACTAGCGGGGGGGCAAGATACGCAGTATTTT
d_call: TRBD2
clone_size: once
v_call: TRBV2
j_call: TRBJ2-3

cdr3_aa: CASRDPRGEQYF
cdr3_nt: TGCGCCAGCAGAGATCCTAGGGGTGAGCAGTACTTC
d_call: -
clone_size: -
v_call: TRBV10-2
j_call: TRBJ2-7

cdr3_aa: CASSGDSVPGQGGGNYGYTF
cdr3_nt: TGTGCCAGCAGCGGAGATTCAGTCCCGGGACAGGGAGGAGGGAACTATGGCTACACCTTC
d_call: TRBD1
clone_size: many
v_call: TRBV9
j_call: TRBJ1-2

cdr3_aa: CASSLSRDQPQHF
cdr3_nt: TGTGCCAGCAGCCTTTCCCGGGATCAGCCCCAGCATTTT
d_call: -
clone_size: many
v_call: TRBV7-8
j_call: TRBJ1-5

cdr3_aa: CATSRATSGSLGTQYF
cdr3_nt: TGTGCCACCAGCAGAGCGACTAGCGGAAGCTTGGGTACGCAGTATTTT
d_call: TRBD2
clone_size: -
v_call: TRBV15
j_call: TRBJ2-3

cdr3_aa: CASSVFRDLGYTF
cdr3_nt: TGTGCCAGCAGCGTATTCCGGGACTTGGGCTACACCTTC
d_call: -
clone_size: many
v_call: TRBV2
j_call: TRBJ1-2

cdr3_aa: CASSSRQGPVF
cdr3_nt: TGTGCCAGCAGCTCGCGACAGGGCCCGGTATTT
d_call: TRBD1
clone_size: -
v_call: TRBV2
j_call: TRBJ1-1

cdr3_aa: CASATSYYEQYF
cdr3_nt: TGTGCCAGCGCGACTAGTTACTACGAGCAGTACTTC
d_call: -
clone_size: many
v_call: TRBV11-1
j_call: TRBJ2-7

cdr3_aa: CATSSQDRLGKNYGYTF
cdr3_nt: TGTGCCACCAGCTCCCAGGACAGGCTGGGGAAAAACTATGGCTACACCTTC
d_call: TRBD1
clone_size: -
v_call: TRBV15
j_call: TRBJ1-2

cdr3_aa: CASSLGSQGAGNTEAFF
cdr3_nt: TGTGCCAGCAGCTTAGGTTCACAGGGTGCGGGGAACACTGAAGCTTTCTTT
d_call: -
clone_size: -
v_call: TRBV11-1
j_call: TRBJ1-1

cdr3_aa: CASSHESPGQEGFEQFF
cdr3_nt: TGCGCCAGCAGCCACGAAAGTCCGGGACAGGAGGGTTTTGAGCAGTTCTTC
d_call: TRBD1
clone_size: -
v_call: TRBV4-1
j_call: TRBJ2-1

cdr3_aa: CASSQDSISATQYF
cdr3_nt: TGTGCCAGCAGCCAAGACTCTATCTCGGCGACCCAGTACTTC
d_call: -
clone_size: -
v_call: TRBV25-1
j_call: TRBJ2-5

cdr3_aa: CASSWVGGGVSYEQYF
cdr3_nt: TGTGCCAGCAGTTGGGTGGGCGGCGGTGTATCCTACGAGCAGTACTTC
d_call: -
clone_size: -
v_call: TRBV28
j_call: TRBJ2-7

cdr3_aa: CAISESTGATNEHF
cdr3_nt: TGTGCCATCAGTGAGTCGACCGGGGCAACGAACGAGCATTTT
d_call: -
clone_size: -
v_call: TRBV10-3
j_call: TRBJ1-5

cdr3_aa: CASSPQGWGTGELFF
cdr3_nt: TGTGCCAGCAGCCCTCAGGGTTGGGGCACCGGGGAGCTGTTTTTT
d_call: -
clone_size: -
v_call: TRBV3-1
j_call: TRBJ2-2

cdr3_aa: CASNPRPGFPASPLHF
cdr3_nt: TGTGCCAGTAATCCAAGGCCAGGGTTCCCGGCTTCACCCCTCCACTTT
d_call: -
clone_size: -
v_call: TRBV19
j_call: TRBJ1-6

cdr3_aa: CATAVRNTGELFF
cdr3_nt: TGTGCCACCGCAGTGAGAAACACCGGGGAGCTGTTTTTT
d_call: -
clone_size: few
v_call: TRBV24-1
j_call: TRBJ2-2

cdr3_aa: CASGLLAGVTDTQYF
cdr3_nt: TGTGCCAGCGGCCTACTAGCGGGGGTCACAGATACGCAGTATTTT
d_call: TRBD2
clone_size: many
v_call: TRBV25-1
j_call: TRBJ2-3

cdr3_aa: CASSPGMEDLAQYF
cdr3_nt: TGTGCCAGCAGCCCAGGGATGGAGGACTTGGCGCAGTATTTT
d_call: -
clone_size: -
v_call: TRBV2
j_call: TRBJ2-3

cdr3_aa: CASSLQGQTQQETQYF
cdr3_nt: TGTGCCAGCAGCTTGCAGGGACAGACACAACAAGAGACCCAGTACTTC
d_call: TRBD1
clone_size: many
v_call: TRBV5-5
j_call: TRBJ2-5

cdr3_aa: CASSTRTGAANYGYTF
cdr3_nt: TGTGCCAGTAGTACTAGGACAGGAGCCGCTAACTATGGCTACACCTTC
d_call: TRBD1
clone_size: many
v_call: TRBV19
j_call: TRBJ1-2

cdr3_aa: CASSLAQNTGELFF
cdr3_nt: TGTGCCAGCAGCTTGGCTCAAAACACCGGGGAGCTGTTTTTT
d_call: -
clone_size: many
v_call: TRBV5-8
j_call: TRBJ2-2

cdr3_aa: CASSLSSLGHSPYEQYF
cdr3_nt: TGTGCCAGCAGCTTAAGTTCTCTGGGTCACTCACCCTACGAGCAGTACTTC
d_call: -
clone_size: many
v_call: TRBV7-8
j_call: TRBJ2-7

cdr3_aa: CASSQGESVNNEQFF
cdr3_nt: TGCGCCAGCAGCCAAGGGGAGTCCGTAAACAATGAGCAGTTCTTC
d_call: -
clone_size: many
v_call: TRBV4-3
j_call: TRBJ2-1

cdr3_aa: CASSLGRGASSSYNEQFF
cdr3_nt: TGTGCCAGCAGCTTAGGACGGGGGGCGTCATCTTCCTACAATGAGCAGTTCTTC
d_call: -
clone_size: many
v_call: TRBV11-2
j_call: TRBJ2-1

cdr3_aa: CASSQEPGSNYEQYF
cdr3_nt: TGCGCCAGCAGCCAAGAGCCTGGCAGTAACTACGAGCAGTACTTC
d_call: -
clone_size: many
v_call: TRBV4-3
j_call: TRBJ2-7

cdr3_aa: CASSYSGDGVGSYNSPLHF
cdr3_nt: TGTGCCAGCAGTTACTCGGGGGATGGGGTTGGTTCCTATAATTCACCCCTCCACTTT
d_call: -
clone_size: many
v_call: TRBV6-2/TRBV6-3
j_call: TRBJ1-6

cdr3_aa: CASSFQDGTDTQYF
cdr3_nt: TGTGCCAGCAGCTTCCAGGACGGCACAGATACGCAGTATTTT
d_call: -
clone_size: many
v_call: TRBV5-4
j_call: TRBJ2-3

cdr3_aa: CASSVLGAGVYGYTF
cdr3_nt: TGTGCCAGCAGCGTGTTAGGGGCAGGGGTCTATGGCTACACCTTC
d_call: -
clone_size: many
v_call: TRBV5-4
j_call: TRBJ1-2

cdr3_aa: CASSQAFSSYNSPLHF
cdr3_nt: TGCGCCAGCAGCCAAGCTTTTTCCTCCTATAATTCACCCCTCCACTTT
d_call: -
clone_size: many
v_call: TRBV4-3
j_call: TRBJ1-6

cdr3_aa: CASSESSGLNTEAFF
cdr3_nt: TGTGCCAGCAGTGAATCTAGCGGACTGAACACTGAAGCTTTCTTT
d_call: -
clone_size: -
v_call: TRBV25-1
j_call: TRBJ1-1

cdr3_aa: CATSDRKPGLRNNEQFF
cdr3_nt: TGTGCCACCAGTGACCGGAAACCGGGACTACGGAACAATGAGCAGTTCTTC
d_call: TRBD2
clone_size: many
v_call: TRBV24-1
j_call: TRBJ2-1